The entry that follows covers one T cell receptor (beta chain) sequence. These data are taken from a study of CD8+CD57+ T cells in acquired aplastic anemia. Study at large: Average DNA yield from sorted CD4+ and CD8+ cells was about 3 ug. Healthy donor sequencing depth: roughly 10 million CD4+, 11 million to 13 million CD8+ reads.

Profiling of TCR beta VDJ combinations and CDR3 sequences used genomic DNA as template. A single record per CDR3 protein comes from TCRdb applying MiXCR to the reads. The sample consists of around 170,000 distinct CDR3 sequences, just over 45% of them appearing once. The germline CDR1 and CDR2 sequences are DFQATT and SNEGSKA (reference sequence). J lost 2 bases, V lost 1 base, and 6 bases had no gene match. The CDR3 consists of 15 residues. The sample comprised sorted CD4+, CD8+, or CD8+CD57+ T cells (not recorded which) from PBMCs. The chain links TRBV20-1 to TRBJ2-5, with 8 bases that match TRBD2. The sequence was obtained from a human donor in good health. This CDR3 is CSARGTGRVQETQYF. The DNA for the CDR3 is TGCAGTGCTAGAGGGACCGGGAGGGTACAAGAGACCCAGTACTTC.